A few counts support the clone carrying this TCR beta chain. No antigen is known for it. Trimming shortened V by 2 bases and J by 4 bases, and 9 bases separated the two germline ends. CDR3 length: 15 residues. Germline loops: CDR1 MNHEY, CDR2 SMNVEV (reference sequence). This sample is drawn from a study of response to subunit inactivated influenza vaccine. Study-wide results and caveats: Authors proposed each seasonal influenza vaccination draws in few new T cells.

TCRdb independently ran MiXCR on the RT-PCR reads; one entry per CDR3 protein. Among fewer than 250,000 distinct CDR3 sequences listed, roughly an eighth were seen once. The receptor was isolated from a man aged 45 to 65 who received an inactivated influenza vaccine. V gene TRBV27 combines with J gene TRBJ2-6; D could derive from TRBD1 or TRBD2 (5 bases each). The sequenced sample was CD8+ T cells sorted from PBMCs, obtained 5 days after vaccination. The CDR3 region has the DNA TGTGCCAGCAGTTTAGGGACCCGCGGGGCCAACGTCCTGACTTTC. Translation: CASSLGTRGANVLTF.